This TCR beta chain was identified in a study of neurological immune-mediated disorders. Time point noted: longitudinal time-point 3. A total of 2 million PBMCs stored at -80 degrees C provided the unsorted libraries. There are 14 residues in the CDR3. Between the trimmed V and J ends, which lost 6 bases and 4 bases, there was a span of 14 bases. Germline-derived CDR1 and CDR2 are WSHSY and SAAADI. 5'RACE generated cDNA with 10-nucleotide random UMIs. TCRdb re-analysed the 5' RACE reads in MiXCR, keeping a single row per CDR3 protein. The sample carries about 99,000 distinct CDR3 sequences, about a tenth recorded once.

Specimen: PBMCs. The sequence was collected from a female donor with HTLV-1-associated myelopathy (HAM/TSP). The chain joins TRBV10-2 to TRBJ2-3, with D possibly matching TRBD2 (5 bases). CDR3 in amino acids: CASSRSIGADTQYF. The CDR3 region has the DNA TGCGCCAGCAGCCGAAGCATCGGGGCAGATACGCAGTATTTT.